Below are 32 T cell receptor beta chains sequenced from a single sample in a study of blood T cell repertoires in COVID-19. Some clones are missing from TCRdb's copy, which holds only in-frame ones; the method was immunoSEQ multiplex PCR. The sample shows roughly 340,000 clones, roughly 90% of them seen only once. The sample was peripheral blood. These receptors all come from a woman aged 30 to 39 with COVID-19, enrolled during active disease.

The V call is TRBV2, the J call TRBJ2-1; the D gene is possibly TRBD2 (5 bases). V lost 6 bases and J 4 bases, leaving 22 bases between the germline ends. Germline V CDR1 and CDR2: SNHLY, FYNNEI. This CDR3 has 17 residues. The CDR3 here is CASRGPLMDWEYNEQFF. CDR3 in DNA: TGTGCCAGCAGGGGTCCCCTTATGGACTGGGAATACAATGAGCAGTTCTTC.

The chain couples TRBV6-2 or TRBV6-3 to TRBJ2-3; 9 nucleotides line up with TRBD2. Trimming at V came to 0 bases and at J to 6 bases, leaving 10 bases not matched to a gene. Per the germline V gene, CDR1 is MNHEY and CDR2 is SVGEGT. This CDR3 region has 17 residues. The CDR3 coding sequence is TGTGCCAGCAGTTACTCCCGCCTAGCGGGGAGAAGGGATACGCAGTATTTT. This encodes CASSYSRLAGRRDTQYF.

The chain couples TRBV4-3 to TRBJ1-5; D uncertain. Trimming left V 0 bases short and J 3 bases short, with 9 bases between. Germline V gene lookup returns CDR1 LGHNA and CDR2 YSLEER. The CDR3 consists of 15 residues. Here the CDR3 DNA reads TGCGCCAGCAGCCAAGATGGAGAGAACAATCAGCCCCAGCATTTT. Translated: CASSQDGENNQPQHF.

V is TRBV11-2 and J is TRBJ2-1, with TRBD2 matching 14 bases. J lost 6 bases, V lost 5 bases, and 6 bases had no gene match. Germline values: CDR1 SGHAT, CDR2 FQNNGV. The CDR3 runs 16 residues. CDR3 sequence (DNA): TGTGCCAGCAGCCAGGGACTAGCGGGAGTTCGCAATGAGCAGTTCTTC. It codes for CASSQGLAGVRNEQFF. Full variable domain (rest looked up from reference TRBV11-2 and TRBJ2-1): EAGVAQSPRYKIIEKRQSVAFWCNPISGHATLYWYQQILGQGPKLLIQFQNNGVVDDSQLPKDRFSAERLKGVDSTLKIQPAKLEDSAVYLCASSQGLAGVRNEQFFGPGTRLTVL.

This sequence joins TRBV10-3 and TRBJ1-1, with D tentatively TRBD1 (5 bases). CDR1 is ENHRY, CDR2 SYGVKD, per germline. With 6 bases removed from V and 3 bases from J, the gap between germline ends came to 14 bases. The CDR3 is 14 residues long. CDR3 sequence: CAIRPRDGDTEAFF. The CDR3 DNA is TGTGCCATCAGGCCCAGGGATGGCGACACTGAAGCTTTCTTT.

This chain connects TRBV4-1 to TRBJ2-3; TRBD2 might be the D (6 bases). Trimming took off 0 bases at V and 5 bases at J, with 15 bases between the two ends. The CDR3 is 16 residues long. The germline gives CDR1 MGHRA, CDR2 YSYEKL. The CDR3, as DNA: TGCGCCAGCAGCCAAGAGTGGGCAGCAGCGGGAGATACGCAGTATTTT. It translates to CASSQEWAAAGDTQYF.

DNA for the CDR3: TGTGCCAGTAGTCTTACAGTAAATTCACCCCTCCACTTT. This encodes CASSLTVNSPLHF. The chain joins TRBV19 to TRBJ1-6; unclear D gene. Germline V CDR1 and CDR2: LNHDA, SQIVND (reference sequence). V gave up 5 bases and J gave up 7 bases, with 9 bases separating them. The CDR3 is made up of 13 amino acids.

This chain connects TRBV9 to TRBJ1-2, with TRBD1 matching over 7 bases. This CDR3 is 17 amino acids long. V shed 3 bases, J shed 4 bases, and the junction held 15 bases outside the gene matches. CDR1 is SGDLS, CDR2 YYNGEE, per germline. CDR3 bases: TGTGCCAGCAGCGGAGGCCTCGAAACAGGGGACGGCTATGGCTACACCTTC. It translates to CASSGGLETGDGYGYTF. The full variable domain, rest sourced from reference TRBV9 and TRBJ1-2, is DSGVTQTPKHLITATGQRVTLRCSPRSGDLSVYWYQQSLDQGLQFLIQYYNGEERAKGNILERFSAQQFPDLHSELNLSSLELGDSALYFCASSGGLETGDGYGYTFGSGTRLTVV.

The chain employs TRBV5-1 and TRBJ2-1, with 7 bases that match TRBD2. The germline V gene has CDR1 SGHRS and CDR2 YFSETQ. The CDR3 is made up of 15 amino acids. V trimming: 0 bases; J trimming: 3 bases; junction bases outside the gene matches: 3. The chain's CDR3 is CASSLVAGDYNEQFF. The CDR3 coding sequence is TGCGCCAGCAGCTTGGTTGCGGGAGACTACAATGAGCAGTTCTTC.

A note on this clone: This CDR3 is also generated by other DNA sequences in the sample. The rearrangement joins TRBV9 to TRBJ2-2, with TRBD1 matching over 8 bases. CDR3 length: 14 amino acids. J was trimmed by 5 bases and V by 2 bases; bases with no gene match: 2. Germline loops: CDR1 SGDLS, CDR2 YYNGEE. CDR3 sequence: CASSVTGGTGELFF. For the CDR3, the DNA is TGTGCCAGCAGCGTTACAGGGGGGACCGGGGAGCTGTTTTTT.

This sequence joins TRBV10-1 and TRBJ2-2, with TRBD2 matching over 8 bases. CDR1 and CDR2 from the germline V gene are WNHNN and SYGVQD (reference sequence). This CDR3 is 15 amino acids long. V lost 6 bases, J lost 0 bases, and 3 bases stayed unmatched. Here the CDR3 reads CASSRGGPNTGELFF. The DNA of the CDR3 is TGCGCCAGCAGCCGCGGGGGGCCGAACACCGGGGAGCTGTTTTTT.

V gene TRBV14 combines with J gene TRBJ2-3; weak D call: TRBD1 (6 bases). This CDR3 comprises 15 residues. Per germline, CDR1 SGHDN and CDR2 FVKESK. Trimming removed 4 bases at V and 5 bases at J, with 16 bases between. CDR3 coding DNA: TGTGCCAGCAGCCGCAGGGGAACAGTCAAAGATACGCAGTATTTT. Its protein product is CASSRRGTVKDTQYF.

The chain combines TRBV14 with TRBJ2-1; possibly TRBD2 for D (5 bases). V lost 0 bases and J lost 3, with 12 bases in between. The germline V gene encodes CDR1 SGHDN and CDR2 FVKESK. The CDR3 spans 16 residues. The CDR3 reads CASSQDRGSVYNEQFF. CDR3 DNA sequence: TGTGCCAGCAGCCAAGATCGTGGTAGCGTCTACAATGAGCAGTTCTTC.

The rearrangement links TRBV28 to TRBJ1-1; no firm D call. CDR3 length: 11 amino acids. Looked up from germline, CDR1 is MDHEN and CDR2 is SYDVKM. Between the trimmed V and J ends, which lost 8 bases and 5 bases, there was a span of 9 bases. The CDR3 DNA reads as TGTGCCAGCCGTGAGAGGACTGAAGCTTTCTTT. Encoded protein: CASRERTEAFF.

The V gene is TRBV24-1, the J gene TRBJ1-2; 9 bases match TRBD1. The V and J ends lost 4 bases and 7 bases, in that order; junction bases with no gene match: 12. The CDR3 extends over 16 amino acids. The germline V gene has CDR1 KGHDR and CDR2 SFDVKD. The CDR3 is CATSDPRTGDEFGYTF. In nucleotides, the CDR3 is TGTGCCACCAGTGACCCAAGGACAGGGGATGAGTTTGGCTACACCTTC.

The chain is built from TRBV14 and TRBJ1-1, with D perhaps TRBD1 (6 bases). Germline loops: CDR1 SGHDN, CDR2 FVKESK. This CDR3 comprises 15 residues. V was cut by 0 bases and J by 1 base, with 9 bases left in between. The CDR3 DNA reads TGTGCCAGCAGCCAAGAGACAGGAAGGAACACTGAAGCTTTCTTT. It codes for CASSQETGRNTEAFF.

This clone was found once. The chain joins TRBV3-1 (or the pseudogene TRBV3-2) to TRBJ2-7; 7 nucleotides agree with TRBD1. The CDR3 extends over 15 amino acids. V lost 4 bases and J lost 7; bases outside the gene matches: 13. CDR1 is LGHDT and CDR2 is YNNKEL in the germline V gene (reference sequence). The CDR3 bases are TGTGCCAGCAGCCGAGGCTTACAGGGGCCGGGGGAGCAGTACTTC. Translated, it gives CASSRGLQGPGEQYF.

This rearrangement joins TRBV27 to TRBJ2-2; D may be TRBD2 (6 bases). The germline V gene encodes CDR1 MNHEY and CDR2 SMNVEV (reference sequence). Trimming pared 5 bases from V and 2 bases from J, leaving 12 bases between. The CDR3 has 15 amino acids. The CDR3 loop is CASSARDRNTGELFF. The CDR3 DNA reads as TGTGCCAGCAGTGCGCGGGACCGAAACACCGGGGAGCTGTTTTTT.

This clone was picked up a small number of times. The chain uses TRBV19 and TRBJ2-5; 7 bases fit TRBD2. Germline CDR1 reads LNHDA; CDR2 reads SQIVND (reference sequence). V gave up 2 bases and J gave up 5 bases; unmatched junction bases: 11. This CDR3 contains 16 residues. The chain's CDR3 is CASSISAGATPETQYF. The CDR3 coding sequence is TGTGCCAGTAGTATATCGGCGGGAGCGACCCCGGAGACCCAGTACTTC.

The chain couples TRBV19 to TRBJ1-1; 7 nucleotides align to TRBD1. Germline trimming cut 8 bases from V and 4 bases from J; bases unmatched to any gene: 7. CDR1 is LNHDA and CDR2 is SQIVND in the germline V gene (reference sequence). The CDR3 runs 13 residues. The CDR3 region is CASEGQWSTEAFF. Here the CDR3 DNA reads TGTGCCAGTGAGGGACAGTGGAGCACTGAAGCTTTCTTT.

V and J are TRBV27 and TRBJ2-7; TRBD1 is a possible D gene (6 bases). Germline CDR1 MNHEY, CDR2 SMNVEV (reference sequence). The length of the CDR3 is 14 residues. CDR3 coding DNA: TGTGCTGCGGCCCCACAGGGTGGTTCCTACGAGCAGTACTTC. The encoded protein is CAAAPQGGSYEQYF.

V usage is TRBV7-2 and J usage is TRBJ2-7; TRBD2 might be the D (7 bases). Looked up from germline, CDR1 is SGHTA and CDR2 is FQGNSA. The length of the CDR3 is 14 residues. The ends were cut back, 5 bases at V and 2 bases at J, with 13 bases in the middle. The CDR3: CASSPTGTTYEQYF. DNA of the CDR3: TGTGCCAGCAGCCCAACAGGGACTACCTACGAGCAGTACTTC.

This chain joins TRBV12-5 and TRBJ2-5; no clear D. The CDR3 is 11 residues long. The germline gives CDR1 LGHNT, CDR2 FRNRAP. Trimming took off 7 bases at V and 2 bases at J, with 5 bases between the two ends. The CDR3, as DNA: TGTGCTAGTGCCCTTCAAGAGACCCAGTACTTC. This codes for CASALQETQYF.

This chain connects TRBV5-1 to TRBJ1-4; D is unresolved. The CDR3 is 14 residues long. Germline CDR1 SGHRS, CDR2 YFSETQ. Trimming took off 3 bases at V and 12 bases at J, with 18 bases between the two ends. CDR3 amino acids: CASSSNRSPPQLFF. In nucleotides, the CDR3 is TGCGCCAGCAGCTCCAATAGAAGTCCCCCGCAACTGTTTTTT.

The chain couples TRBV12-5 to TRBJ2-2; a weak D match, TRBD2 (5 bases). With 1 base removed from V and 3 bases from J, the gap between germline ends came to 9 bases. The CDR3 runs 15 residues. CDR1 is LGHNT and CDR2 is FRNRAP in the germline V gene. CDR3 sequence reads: CASGLGEFDTGELFF. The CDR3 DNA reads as TGTGCTAGTGGTTTGGGGGAGTTCGACACCGGGGAGCTGTTTTTT.

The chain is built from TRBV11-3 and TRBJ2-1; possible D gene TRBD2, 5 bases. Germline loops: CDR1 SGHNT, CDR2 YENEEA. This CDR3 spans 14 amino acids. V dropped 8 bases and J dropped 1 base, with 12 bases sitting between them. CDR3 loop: CASSGRVSYNEQFF. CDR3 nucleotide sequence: TGTGCCAGCTCTGGGCGGGTGTCCTACAATGAGCAGTTCTTC.

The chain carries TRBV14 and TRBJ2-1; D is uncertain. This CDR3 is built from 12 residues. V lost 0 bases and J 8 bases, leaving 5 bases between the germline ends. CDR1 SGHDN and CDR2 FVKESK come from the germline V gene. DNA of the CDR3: TGTGCCAGCAGCCAAGATTTAGATGAGCAGTTCTTC. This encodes CASSQDLDEQFF.

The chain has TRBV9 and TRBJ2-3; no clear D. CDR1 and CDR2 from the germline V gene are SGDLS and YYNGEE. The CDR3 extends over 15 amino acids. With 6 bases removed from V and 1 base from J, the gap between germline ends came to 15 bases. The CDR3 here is CASNGPNSRTDTQYF. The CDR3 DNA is TGTGCCAGCAACGGCCCCAACAGCCGCACAGATACGCAGTATTTT.

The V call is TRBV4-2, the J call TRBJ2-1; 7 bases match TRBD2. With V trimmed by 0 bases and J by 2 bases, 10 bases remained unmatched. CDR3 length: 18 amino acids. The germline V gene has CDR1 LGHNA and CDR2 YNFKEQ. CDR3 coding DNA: TGTGCCAGCAGCCAAGATTCTTTAAGCGGGGCTGCCTACAATGAGCAGTTCTTC. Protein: CASSQDSLSGAAYNEQFF.

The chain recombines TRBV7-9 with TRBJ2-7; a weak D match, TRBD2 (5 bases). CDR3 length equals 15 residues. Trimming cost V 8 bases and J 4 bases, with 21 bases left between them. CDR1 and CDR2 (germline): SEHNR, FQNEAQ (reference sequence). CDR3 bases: TGTGCCAGCTCACCGGGGAATAGCCATTCTTACGAGCAGTACGTC. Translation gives CASSPGNSHSYEQYV.

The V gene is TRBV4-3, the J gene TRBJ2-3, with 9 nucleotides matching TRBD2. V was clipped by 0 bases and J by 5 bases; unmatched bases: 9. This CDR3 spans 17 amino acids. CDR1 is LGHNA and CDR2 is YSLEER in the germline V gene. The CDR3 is CASSQEPAGGNIDTQYF. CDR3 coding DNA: TGCGCCAGCAGCCAAGAGCCAGCGGGGGGCAACATAGATACGCAGTATTTT.

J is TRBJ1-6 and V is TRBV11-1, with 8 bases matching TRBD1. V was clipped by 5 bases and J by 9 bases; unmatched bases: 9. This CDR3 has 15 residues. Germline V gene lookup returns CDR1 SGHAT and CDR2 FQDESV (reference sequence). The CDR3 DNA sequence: TGTGCCAGCAGCAACGGACAGGGAAGAGGTTCACCCCTCCACTTT. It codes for CASSNGQGRGSPLHF.